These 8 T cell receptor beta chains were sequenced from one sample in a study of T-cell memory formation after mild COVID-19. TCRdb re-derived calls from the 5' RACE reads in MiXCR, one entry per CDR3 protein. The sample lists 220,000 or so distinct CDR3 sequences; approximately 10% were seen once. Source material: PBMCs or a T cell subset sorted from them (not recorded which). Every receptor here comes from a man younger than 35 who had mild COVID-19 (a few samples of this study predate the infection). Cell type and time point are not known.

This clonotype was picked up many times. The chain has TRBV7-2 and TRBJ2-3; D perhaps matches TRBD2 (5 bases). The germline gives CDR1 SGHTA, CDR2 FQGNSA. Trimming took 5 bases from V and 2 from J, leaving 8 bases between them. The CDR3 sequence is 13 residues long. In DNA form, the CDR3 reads TGTGCCAGCAGCCGGGGTACCACAGATACGCAGTATTTT. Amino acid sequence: CASSRGTTDTQYF.

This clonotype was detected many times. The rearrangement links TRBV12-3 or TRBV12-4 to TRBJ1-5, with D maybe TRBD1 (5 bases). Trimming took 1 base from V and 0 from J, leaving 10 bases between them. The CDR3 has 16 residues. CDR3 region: CASSLDGRVSNQPQHF. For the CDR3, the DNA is TGTGCCAGCAGTTTAGACGGCAGGGTTAGCAATCAGCCCCAGCATTTT.

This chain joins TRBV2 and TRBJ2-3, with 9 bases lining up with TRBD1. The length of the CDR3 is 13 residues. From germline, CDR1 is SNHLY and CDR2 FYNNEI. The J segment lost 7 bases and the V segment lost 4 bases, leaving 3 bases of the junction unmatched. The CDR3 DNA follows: TGTGCCAGCAGTGTGACAGGGGGAAATACGCAGTATTTT. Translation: CASSVTGGNTQYF.

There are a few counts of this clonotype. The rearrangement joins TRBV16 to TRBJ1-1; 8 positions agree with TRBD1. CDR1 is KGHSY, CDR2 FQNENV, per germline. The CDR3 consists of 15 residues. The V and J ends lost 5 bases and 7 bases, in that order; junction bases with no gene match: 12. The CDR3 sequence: CASSKGQARVVEAFF. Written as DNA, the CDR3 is TGTGCCAGCAGCAAGGGACAGGCGCGGGTGGTTGAAGCTTTCTTT.

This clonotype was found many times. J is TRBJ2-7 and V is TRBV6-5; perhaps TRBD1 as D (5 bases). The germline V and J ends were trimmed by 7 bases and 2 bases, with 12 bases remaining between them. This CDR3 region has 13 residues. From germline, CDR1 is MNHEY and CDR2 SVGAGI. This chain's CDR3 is CASKAQDAYEQYV. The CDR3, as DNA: TGTGCCAGCAAGGCACAGGACGCCTACGAGCAGTACGTC.

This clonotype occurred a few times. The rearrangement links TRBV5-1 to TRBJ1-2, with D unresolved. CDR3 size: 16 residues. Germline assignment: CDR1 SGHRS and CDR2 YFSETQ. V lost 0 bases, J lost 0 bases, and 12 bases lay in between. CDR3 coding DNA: TGCGCCAGCAGCTTGGTCGTCGGGGTCGCTAACTATGGCTACACCTTC. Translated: CASSLVVGVANYGYTF.

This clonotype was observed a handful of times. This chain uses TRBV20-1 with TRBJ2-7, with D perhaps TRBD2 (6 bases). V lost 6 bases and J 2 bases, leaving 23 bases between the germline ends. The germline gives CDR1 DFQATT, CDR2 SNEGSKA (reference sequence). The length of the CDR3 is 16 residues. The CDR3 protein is CSASSISGVPPYEQYF. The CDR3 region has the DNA TGCAGTGCCAGCTCTATCTCGGGGGTCCCCCCCTACGAGCAGTACTTC.

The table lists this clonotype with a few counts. The CDR3 sequence: CSVEGRATDTQYF. CDR3 bases: TGCAGCGTTGAAGGCAGGGCTACAGATACGCAGTATTTT. The chain joins TRBV29-1 to TRBJ2-3; D is perhaps TRBD1 (5 bases). V was clipped by 1 base and J by 3 bases, with 8 bases between them. This CDR3 has 13 amino acids. Germline assignment: CDR1 SQVTM and CDR2 ANQGSEA.